The text below deals with one T cell receptor beta chain. This clone was seen only a few times. Its antigen is not yet known. No much larger clone exists at a distance of one base, and base qualities are not known. TCRbeta CDR3 regions were amplified from genomic DNA by means of the immunoSEQ Assay, a bias-controlled multiplex PCR. The authors' pipeline ran thus. Within the assay, amplification of reference gene primers was used to estimate how many nucleated cells each sample contained. To quantify the absolute abundance of each unique TCRbeta CDR3 rearrangement, sequence reads were collapsed and filtered. For each sample, productive Simpson clonality was calculated as the square root of Simpson's diversity index over productive rearrangements. As stored in TCRdb, this immuneACCESS dataset retains in-frame rearrangements with V and J assigned. A fraction of the clones does not appear; measured against another copy, unresolved V genes explain less than half of the discrepancy, and the remainder lacks a known reason. The V and J calls and clone size come from that table; D and trimming were worked out from the DNA. The sample table shows under 500,000 clones, and around 88% are seen once. Roughly 4.3% of the sample is taken by the ten largest.

The data are from a study of blood T cell repertoires in COVID-19 (dated by TCRdb to about 2020). Background for the entire study: The collaborator samples originated in the United States, Italy and Spain and spanned the acute and convalescent phases of COVID-19. Nearly every sample came with metadata listing a de-identified subject ID, COVID-19 status, age in years and sex. Where available, HLA class I and class II types were taken from metadata supplied by the sample provider and were not determined by assay-based typing. The prospective study material was composed of cDNA or gDNA derived from T cells, B-cell-depleted T cells, or PBMCs. Subjects who had been exposed to COVID-19, were actively infected with it, or had recovered from it provided the deeply sampled blood TCRbeta repertoires that made up the dataset. The repertoires were released in a freely available public database intended as a resource for research on the immune response to SARS-CoV-2. The samples were drawn from the first 160 participants of the ongoing ImmuneRACE study and from 1,254 subjects provided by 6 global collaborators.

Spanning cysteine to phenylalanine, the CDR3 consists of 13 amino acids. Left in the record is the CDR3 DNA by itself, 39 bases read in frame from the first base. V is shortened by 6 bases, J by 7 bases, and the region joining them spans 10 bases. CDR1 MGHDK and CDR2 SYGVNS were looked up in the germline V gene. Each collaborating institution followed its own protocols to collect whole blood in K2EDTA tubes. For TCRbeta analysis, collaborators shipped samples as frozen whole blood, isolated PBMCs, or DNA extracted from either of those sample types. On the study overall, not on this receptor specifically: The amount of clinical and demographic metadata varied by source and participant and was provided uncurated.

Sequenced: peripheral blood. The source of this sequence is a woman under 40 with acute or convalescent COVID-19. The rearranged segments are TRBV25-1 and TRBJ1-6; the D region possibly corresponds to TRBD1 (6 bases align). The sequenced DNA: TGTGCCAGCAGACGGACAGCAAATTCACCCCTCCACTTT. Translated, this is CASRRTANSPLHF. The entire variable domain, with the stretches around the CDR3 drawn from the reference TRBV25-1 and TRBJ1-6 proteins, is EADIYQTPRYLVIGTGKKITLECSQTMGHDKMYWYQQDPGMELHLIHYSYGVNSTEKGDLSSESTVSRIRTEHFPLTLESARPSHTSQYLCASRRTANSPLHFGNGTRLTVT.